These 24 T cell receptor beta chains originate from one sample sequenced in a study of shared clonotypes between healthy human individuals. Measured with immunoSEQ multiplex PCR; TCRdb has only the in-frame clones, and not every one. The table lists more than 900,000 clones, 75% to 85% of them singletons. The sample consisted of memory CD4+ T cells from PBMCs. Documented subset: CD45RA-negative fraction. The source of these receptors is a man between 18 and 35 years old in good health. Some clones in this sample may be carry-over from other donors' samples.

The rearrangement uses TRBV6-6 and TRBJ2-5, with D possibly being TRBD1 (6 bases). CDR1 is MNHNY and CDR2 is SVGAGI in the germline V gene (reference sequence). V was shortened by 6 bases and J by 5 bases, with 16 bases between the two germline ends. CDR3 length equals 14 residues. CDR3 sequence: CASRPNRVGETQYF. CDR3 bases: TGTGCCAGCAGGCCTAACAGGGTTGGGGAGACCCAGTACTTC.

This clone is a singleton in its sample. This chain uses TRBV28 with TRBJ1-2; TRBD1 might be the D (6 bases). Deletions cut 7 bases from V and 1 base from J, with 19 bases between. The germline V gene has CDR1 MDHEN and CDR2 SYDVKM. This CDR3 contains 16 residues. This chain's CDR3 is CASNDPGTPINYGYTF. CDR3 coding DNA: TGTGCCAGCAATGACCCCGGGACACCTATTAACTATGGCTACACCTTC.

The chain couples TRBV10-3 to TRBJ2-7, with 7 bases aligning to TRBD1. Germline CDR1 is ENHRY and CDR2 is SYGVKD. V was clipped by 0 bases and J by 5 bases; unmatched bases: 7. The CDR3 has 15 residues. The CDR3 loop is CAISESIGGRNEQYF. In nucleotides, the CDR3 is TGTGCCATCAGTGAGTCGATAGGGGGCAGAAACGAGCAGTACTTC.

This clone was seen once. The chain couples TRBV5-6 to TRBJ2-6; D call uncertain. The CDR3 totals 13 residues. Per the germline V gene, CDR1 is SGHDT and CDR2 is YYEEEE. The V and J ends lost 5 bases and 3 bases respectively, with 6 bases between them. Written as DNA, the CDR3 is TGTGCCAGCAGGGCAGTTGGGGCCAACGTCCTGACTTTC. Translation: CASRAVGANVLTF.

In this sample, this clone turned up a few times. The chain is built from TRBV7-9 and TRBJ1-4; D is perhaps TRBD1 (5 bases). Trimming removed 5 bases from V and 8 bases from J, with 18 bases in between. The CDR3 has 15 amino acids. Germline V gene lookup returns CDR1 SEHNR and CDR2 FQNEAQ (reference sequence). CDR3 nucleotide sequence: TGTGCCAGCAGCCCCCAAGGAGGGGAAACAGAAAAACTGTTTTTT. As protein: CASSPQGGETEKLFF. The full variable domain, in which reference TRBV7-9 and TRBJ1-4 provide the parts outside the CDR3, is DTGVSQNPRHKITKRGQNVTFRCDPISEHNRLYWYRQTLGQGPEFLTYFQNEAQLEKSRLLSDRFSAERPKGSFSTLEIQRTEQGDSAMYLCASSPQGGETEKLFFGSGTQLSVL.

The chain carries TRBV4-1 and TRBJ2-1, with D maybe TRBD2 (5 bases). The CDR3 has 16 amino acids. The V end was cut by 5 bases, the J end by 7 bases, with 21 bases between. The germline V gene encodes CDR1 MGHRA and CDR2 YSYEKL. CDR3 in amino acids: CASSGSSVPPGNEQFF. CDR3 DNA: TGCGCCAGCAGCGGGTCTAGTGTCCCTCCGGGAAATGAGCAGTTCTTC.

This clone was found a few times. Additional DNA sequences in this sample encode the identical CDR3. The genes are TRBV5-1 and TRBJ2-5; tentatively, D is TRBD2 (6 bases). V lost 2 bases and J 3 bases, leaving 8 bases between the germline ends. This CDR3 is built from 13 residues. Germline CDR1 reads SGHRS; CDR2 reads YFSETQ. CDR3 sequence (DNA): TGCGCCAGCAGCTTCGGGGGAGAAGAGACCCAGTACTTC. This gives the protein CASSFGGEETQYF.

The chain recombines TRBV5-1 with TRBJ2-5; D not certain. The V gene's germline CDR1 is SGHRS and CDR2 YFSETQ. Trimming cost V 1 base and J 5 bases, with 9 bases left between them. This CDR3 comprises 13 residues. CDR3 bases: TGCGCCAGCAGCTTGTCCCCTAGGGAGACCCAGTACTTC. Its protein is CASSLSPRETQYF.

V usage is TRBV6-5 and J usage is TRBJ2-1, with 10 positions matching TRBD2. Germline CDR1 reads MNHEY; CDR2 reads SVGAGI. V was clipped by 5 bases and J by 2 bases; unmatched bases: 3. The length of the CDR3 is 15 residues. Here the CDR3 DNA reads TGTGCCAGCAGTCTCACTAGCGGGACCTACAATGAGCAGTTCTTC. It yields the protein CASSLTSGTYNEQFF.

This chain uses TRBV5-5 with TRBJ2-7, with a possible D match to TRBD2 (5 bases). Germline V gene lookup returns CDR1 SGHKS and CDR2 YYEKEE (reference sequence). The CDR3 contains 14 residues. Trimming cost V 1 base and J 2 bases, with 10 bases left between them. The DNA of the CDR3 is TGTGCCAGCAGCTTGTATGCGGGTACCTACGAGCAGTACTTC. Its translation: CASSLYAGTYEQYF. Filled out from reference TRBV5-5 and TRBJ2-7, the complete variable domain reads DAGVTQSPTHLIKTRGQQVTLRCSPISGHKSVSWYQQVLGQGPQFIFQYYEKEERGRGNFPDRFSARQFPNYSSELNVNALLLGDSALYLCASSLYAGTYEQYFGPGTRLTVT.

The J gene is TRBJ1-4, the V gene TRBV4-3; maybe TRBD1 (6 bases). This CDR3 comprises 17 residues. Per germline, CDR1 LGHNA and CDR2 YSLEER. The ends were cut back, 5 bases at V and 3 bases at J, with 19 bases in the middle. The CDR3 is CASSATGRLYPNEKLFF. The DNA of the CDR3 is TGCGCCAGCAGCGCTACAGGGAGACTGTACCCTAATGAAAAACTGTTTTTT.

This sequence joins TRBV2 and TRBJ1-2; D gene uncertain. Trimming left V 2 bases short and J 7 bases short, with 11 bases between. CDR3 length: 13 residues. Germline-derived CDR1 and CDR2 are SNHLY and FYNNEI. The CDR3, as DNA: TGTGCCAGCAGTGAACACTTCTCGGGTGGCTACACCTTC. It translates to CASSEHFSGGYTF.

The chain employs TRBV5-4 and TRBJ2-5; tentatively, D is TRBD2 (5 bases). Trimming cost V 2 bases and J 5 bases, with 19 bases left between them. Looked up from germline, CDR1 is SGHNT and CDR2 is YYREEE (reference sequence). There are 16 residues in the CDR3. CDR3 residues: CASSFMEVRSGETQYF. The DNA of the CDR3 is TGTGCCAGCAGCTTCATGGAGGTTAGATCGGGTGAGACCCAGTACTTC.

This clone appeared once. The CDR3 DNA sequence: TGTGCCAGCATCGGGACTAGCGGGACCTACAATGAGCAGTTCTTC. Its translation is CASIGTSGTYNEQFF. The V gene is TRBV6-5, the J gene TRBJ2-1; TRBD2 matches at 13 bases. With 7 bases clipped from V and 2 bases from J, the junction kept 2 bases outside the gene matches. The CDR3 sequence is 15 residues long. Germline V gives CDR1 MNHEY, CDR2 SVGAGI.

The sample holds many counts of this clone. V usage is TRBV9 and J usage is TRBJ1-3, with D possibly being TRBD1 (6 bases). This CDR3 is 16 amino acids long. V gave up 4 bases and J gave up 1 base, with 15 bases separating them. CDR1 is SGDLS, CDR2 YYNGEE, per germline. CDR3 residues: CASSRGQYNSGNTIYF. DNA of the CDR3: TGTGCCAGCAGCCGAGGACAGTACAATTCTGGAAACACCATATATTTT.

The J gene is TRBJ1-2, the V gene TRBV29-1; TRBD1 aligns across 8 bases. Germline values: CDR1 SQVTM, CDR2 ANQGSEA. Unmatched junction bases numbered 4, after V lost 4 bases and J lost 3 bases. The CDR3 has 13 amino acids. In DNA, the CDR3 is TGCAGCGTTGCGGACAGGGTCGACTATGGCTACACCTTC. It translates to CSVADRVDYGYTF.

The chain combines TRBV11-2 with TRBJ2-7, with 9 bases fitting TRBD1. J gave up 9 bases and V 0 bases, and 6 bases lay outside the gene matches. The CDR3 totals 14 residues. Germline-derived CDR1 and CDR2 are SGHAT and FQNNGV. The CDR3 nucleotides read TGTGCCAGCAGCTTAGAACAGGGGGCGCGGGGGCAGTACTTC. Translated, it gives CASSLEQGARGQYF.

This sequence joins TRBV19 and TRBJ2-7, with 13 bases aligning to TRBD2. The V gene's germline CDR1 is LNHDA and CDR2 SQIVND (reference sequence). The CDR3 spans 14 residues. Trimming at V came to 9 bases and at J to 8 bases, leaving 10 bases not matched to a gene. The CDR3 spells CASTTGGLAGKQYF. CDR3 nucleotides: TGTGCCAGCACAACCGGGGGACTAGCGGGAAAGCAGTACTTC.

This clone was found many times. The same CDR3 arises from other DNA sequences in this sample as well. The chain couples TRBV28 to TRBJ2-2; TRBD1 or TRBD2 may be the D gene (5 bases each). The V and J ends lost 6 bases and 0 bases respectively, with 8 bases between them. CDR1 and CDR2 from the germline V gene are MDHEN and SYDVKM. This CDR3 region has 14 residues. CDR3 nucleotide sequence: TGTGCCAGCAGCGGGACGGCGAACACCGGGGAGCTGTTTTTT. This gives the protein CASSGTANTGELFF.

The genes are TRBV10-2 and TRBJ2-7; unclear D gene. V was shortened by 6 bases and J by 3 bases, with 9 bases between the two germline ends. The CDR3 has 12 residues. Germline values: CDR1 WSHSY, CDR2 SAAADI. The CDR3 DNA is TGCGCCAGCAGGTTCGAGCTCTACGAGCAGTACTTC. Its protein product is CASRFELYEQYF.

V usage is TRBV7-9 and J usage is TRBJ1-4, with D uncertain. Germline CDR1 SEHNR, CDR2 FQNEAQ (reference sequence). This CDR3 is built from 16 residues. Trimming pared 8 bases from V and 0 bases from J, leaving 16 bases between. This CDR3 reads CASGPVSHTTNEKLFF. For the CDR3, the DNA is TGTGCCAGCGGGCCCGTTTCCCATACAACTAATGAAAAACTGTTTTTT.

V and J are TRBV23-1 and TRBJ1-4; no firm D call. TRBV23-1 is known as an ORF, though its function is uncertain. This CDR3 has 17 amino acids. V was cut by 2 bases and J by 1 base, with 14 bases left in between. In DNA, the CDR3 is TGCGCCAGCAGTCAACCTTCACGGCGGAGAACTAATGAAAAACTGTTTTTT. This encodes CASSQPSRRRTNEKLFF.

The chain combines TRBV11-2 with TRBJ1-2, with a tentative D call TRBD1 (5 bases). Germline CDR1 SGHAT, CDR2 FQNNGV. The CDR3 is 14 residues long. V lost 4 bases and J lost 8, with 17 bases in between. DNA of the CDR3: TGTGCCAGCAGCTCAATTCGAGGGGAGCGCGGCTACACCTTC. Its translation is CASSSIRGERGYTF.

The chain combines TRBV19 with TRBJ2-5; possibly TRBD1 or TRBD2 for D (5 bases each). There are 14 residues in the CDR3. Germline-derived CDR1 and CDR2 are LNHDA and SQIVND (reference sequence). Trimming shortened V by 5 bases and J by 4 bases, and 14 bases separated the two germline ends. The CDR3 DNA sequence: TGTGCCAGTAGTCGACTGGGGGTGGCAGAGACCCAGTACTTC. Translating it yields CASSRLGVAETQYF. Full variable domain (missing parts from reference TRBV19 and TRBJ2-5): DGGITQSPKYLFRKEGQNVTLSCEQNLNHDAMYWYRQDPGQGLRLIYYSQIVNDFQKGDIAEGYSVSREKKESFPLTVTSAQKNPTAFYLCASSRLGVAETQYFGPGTRLLVL.